This entry describes one TCR beta chain. The antigen it binds to is not known. Base qualities are missing; no much larger clone stands one base away. Each collaborating institution followed its own protocols to collect whole blood in K2EDTA tubes. For TCRbeta analysis, collaborators shipped samples in one of three forms: frozen whole blood, isolated PBMCs, or DNA extracted from either of those sample types. This sample is drawn from a study of blood T cell repertoires in COVID-19 (dated by TCRdb to the early 2020s). Regarding the research as a whole: Samples from collaborators originated in the United States, Italy and Spain and spanned both the acute and convalescent phases of COVID-19. The dataset comprised deeply sampled blood TCRbeta repertoires from subjects exposed to, actively infected with, or recovered from COVID-19. Nearly every sample came with metadata listing a de-identified subject ID, COVID-19 status, age in years and sex. The material from the prospective study consisted of cDNA or gDNA derived from T cells, B-cell-depleted T cells, or PBMCs. The samples were drawn from two sources: the first 160 participants of the ongoing ImmuneRACE study, and 950 to 1,500 subjects contributed by 6 global collaborators. Where available, HLA class I and class II types were obtained from metadata supplied by the sample provider rather than from assay-based typing. The repertoires were made available in a free public database intended to serve as a resource for research on the immune response to SARS-CoV-2. General study outcomes and caveats: Clinical and demographic metadata were provided uncurated, with the amount varying by source and participant.

TCRbeta CDR3 regions were amplified from genomic DNA by means of the immunoSEQ Assay, a bias-controlled multiplex PCR. Under the source paper's analysis protocol: Within the assay, amplification of reference gene primers was used to estimate how many nucleated cells each sample contained. To quantify the absolute abundance of each unique TCRbeta CDR3 rearrangement, sequence reads were collapsed and filtered. Productive Simpson clonality was computed per sample as the square root of Simpson's diversity index over productive rearrangements. Here the immuneACCESS table is served through TCRdb, limited to in-frame sequences with V and J called. Missing clones are a known gap in these copies; in checked studies unresolved V genes cover under half, and the rest lacks a known reason. V, J and clone size were drawn from that table, and D and trimming were deduced from the DNA. The sample includes around 120,000 clones, with around 91% observed a single time. Approximately 29% of the sample is taken by the ten largest.

Sample: peripheral blood. The TCR sequence derives from an elderly woman with acute or convalescent COVID-19.

The CDR3 has the sequence CASSLGSLGGYEQYF. DNA sequence: TGCGCCAGCAGCTTGGGCTCGTTAGGGGGCTACGAGCAGTACTTC. The chain is assembled from TRBV5-1 and TRBJ2-7; D gene: possibly TRBD1, on 6 matching bases. The CDR3 runs 15 amino acids, cysteine and phenylalanine included. Solely the CDR3 DNA is kept, with 45 bases framed from the first base. V lost 0 bases and J lost 3 bases; the stretch between them is 13 bases long. The germline V gene supplies CDR1 SGHRS and CDR2 YFSETQ.